These 2 T cell receptor beta chains share one sample of origin, sequenced in a study of T cell repertoires in aging, cancer and after chemotherapy. Rearranged V-D-J TRB sequences were amplified with a mixed TRB-A/B primer pool. TCRdb processed the multiplex PCR reads anew with MiXCR; each CDR3 protein has one entry. The sample includes about 11,000 distinct CDR3 sequences, 25% to 35% of them seen just once. The template was genomic DNA from peripheral blood, not RNA. Sequenced: blood. These receptors all come from a human donor in good health.

This clonotype was seen only a few times. CDR3 nucleotides: TGTGCCAGTAGTATAGATTCGGGTCTTGGGACAGGGGACTATGGCTACACCTTC. As protein: CASSIDSGLGTGDYGYTF. V usage is TRBV19 and J usage is TRBJ1-2; TRBD1 aligns across 10 bases. With 0 bases clipped from V and 3 bases from J, the junction kept 10 bases outside the gene matches. Germline CDR1 LNHDA, CDR2 SQIVND (reference sequence). This CDR3 region has 18 residues.

The gene calls are TRBV27 and TRBJ1-6; possible D gene TRBD1, 5 bases. Per germline, CDR1 MNHEY and CDR2 SMNVEV (reference sequence). This CDR3 is 14 amino acids long. Between the trimmed V and J ends, which lost 6 bases and 8 bases, there was a span of 14 bases. The CDR3 is CASRPPGSYSPLHF. CDR3 DNA sequence: TGTGCCAGCAGGCCCCCAGGGAGTTATTCACCCCTCCACTTT.